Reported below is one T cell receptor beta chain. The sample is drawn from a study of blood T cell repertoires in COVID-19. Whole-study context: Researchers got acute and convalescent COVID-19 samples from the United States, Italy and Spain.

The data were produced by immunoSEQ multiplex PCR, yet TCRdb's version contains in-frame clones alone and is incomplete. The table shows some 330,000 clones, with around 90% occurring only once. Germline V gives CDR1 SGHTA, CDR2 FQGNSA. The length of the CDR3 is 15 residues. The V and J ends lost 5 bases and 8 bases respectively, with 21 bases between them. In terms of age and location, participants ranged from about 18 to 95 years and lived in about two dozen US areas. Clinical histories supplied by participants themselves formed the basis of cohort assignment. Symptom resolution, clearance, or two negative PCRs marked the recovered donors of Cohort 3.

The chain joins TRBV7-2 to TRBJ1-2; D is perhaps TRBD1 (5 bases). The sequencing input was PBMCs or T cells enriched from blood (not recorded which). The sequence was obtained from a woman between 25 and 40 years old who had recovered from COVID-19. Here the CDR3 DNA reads TGTGCCAGCAGCCTCTCTCTGGGGGGGGTTTACGGCTACACCTTC. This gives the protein CASSLSLGGVYGYTF.